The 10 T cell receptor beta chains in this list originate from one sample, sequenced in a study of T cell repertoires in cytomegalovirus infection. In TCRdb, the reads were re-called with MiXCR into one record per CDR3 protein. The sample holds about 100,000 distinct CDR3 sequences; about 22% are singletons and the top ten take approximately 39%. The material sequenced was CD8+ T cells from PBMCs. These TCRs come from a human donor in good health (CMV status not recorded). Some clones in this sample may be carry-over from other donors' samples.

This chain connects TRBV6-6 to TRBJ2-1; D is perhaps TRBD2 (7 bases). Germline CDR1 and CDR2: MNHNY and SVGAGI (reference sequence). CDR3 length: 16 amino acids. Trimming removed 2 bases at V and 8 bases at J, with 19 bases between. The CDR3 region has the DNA TGTGCCAGCAGTTACAACCCGGGGGGCCAGGTTGATGAGCAGTTCTTC. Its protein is CASSYNPGGQVDEQFF.

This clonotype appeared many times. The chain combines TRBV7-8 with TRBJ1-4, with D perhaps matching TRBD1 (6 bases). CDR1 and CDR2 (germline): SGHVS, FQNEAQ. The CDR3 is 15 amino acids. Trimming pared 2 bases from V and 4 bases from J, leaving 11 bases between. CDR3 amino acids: CASSLIGTHNEKLFF. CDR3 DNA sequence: TGTGCCAGCAGCTTAATAGGGACACATAATGAAAAACTGTTTTTT.

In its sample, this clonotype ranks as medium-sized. Here the CDR3 DNA reads TGTGCCAGCAGCCAAATCACCGTGAACACTGAAGCTTTCTTT. It is translated as CASSQITVNTEAFF. The rearrangement joins TRBV7-2 to TRBJ1-1; the D is unclear. Trimming cost V 5 bases and J 0 bases, with 10 bases left between them. The CDR3 runs to 14 residues. Germline V lookup: CDR1 SGHTA, CDR2 FQGNSA.

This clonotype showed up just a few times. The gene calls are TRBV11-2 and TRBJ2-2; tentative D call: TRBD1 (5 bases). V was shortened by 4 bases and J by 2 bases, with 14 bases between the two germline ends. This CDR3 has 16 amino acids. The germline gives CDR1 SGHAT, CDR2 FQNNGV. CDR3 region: CASSSWTSLNTGELFF. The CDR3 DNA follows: TGTGCCAGCAGCTCCTGGACAAGTCTTAACACCGGGGAGCTGTTTTTT.

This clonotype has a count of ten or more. CDR3 nucleotides: TGTGCCAGCAGCTTAGTGGACTACGAGCAGTACTTC. It translates to CASSLVDYEQYF. The J gene is TRBJ2-7, the V gene TRBV7-8; D ambiguous. Germline V gene data show CDR1 as SGHVS and CDR2 as FQNEAQ. The length of the CDR3 is 12 residues. Trimming left V 1 base short and J 3 bases short, with 4 bases between.

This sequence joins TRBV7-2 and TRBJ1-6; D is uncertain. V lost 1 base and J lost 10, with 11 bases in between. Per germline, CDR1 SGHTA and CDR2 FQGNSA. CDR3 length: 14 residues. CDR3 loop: CASSLDAGYSPLHF. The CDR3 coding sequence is TGTGCCAGCAGCTTAGACGCGGGCTACTCACCCCTCCACTTT.

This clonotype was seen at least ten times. CDR3 DNA: TGTGCCAGCAGCTTAGCGGGAGGGAGAAGCACAGATACGCAGTATTTT. This gives the protein CASSLAGGRSTDTQYF. This rearrangement joins TRBV7-2 to TRBJ2-3, with 7 bases matching TRBD2. V lost 0 bases to trimming and J lost 0 bases; unmatched junction nucleotides: 3. Germline V gene lookup returns CDR1 SGHTA and CDR2 FQGNSA. CDR3 length equals 16 residues.

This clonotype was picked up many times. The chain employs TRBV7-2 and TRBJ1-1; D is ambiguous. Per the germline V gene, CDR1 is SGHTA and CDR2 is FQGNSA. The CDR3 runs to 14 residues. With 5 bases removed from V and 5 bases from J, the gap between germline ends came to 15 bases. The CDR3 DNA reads TGTGCCAGCAGCCCTCCCACGAGCGGGACTGAAGCTTTCTTT. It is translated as CASSPPTSGTEAFF.

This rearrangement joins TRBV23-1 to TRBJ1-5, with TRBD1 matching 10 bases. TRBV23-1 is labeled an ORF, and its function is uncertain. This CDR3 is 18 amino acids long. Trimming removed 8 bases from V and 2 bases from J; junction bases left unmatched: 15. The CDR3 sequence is CASCVGQGYEWGNQPQHF. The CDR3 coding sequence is TGCGCCAGCTGCGTGGGACAGGGGTATGAGTGGGGCAATCAGCCCCAGCATTTT.

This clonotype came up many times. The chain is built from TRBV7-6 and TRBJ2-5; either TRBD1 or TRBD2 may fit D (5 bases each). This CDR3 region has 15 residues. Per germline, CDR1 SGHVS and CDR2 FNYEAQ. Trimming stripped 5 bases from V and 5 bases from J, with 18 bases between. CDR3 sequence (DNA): TGTGCCAGCAGCGCCGGAGGCAGGGTGGAGGAGACCCAGTACTTC. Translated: CASSAGGRVEETQYF.